These 30 T cell receptor beta chains share one sample of origin, sequenced in a study of blood T cell repertoires in COVID-19. Generated by immunoSEQ multiplex PCR, the TCRdb table keeps only in-frame clones and is missing some. Here the sample spans 100,000 or so clones, roughly 76% being singletons. The sample taken for sequencing was peripheral blood. The receptor source for this set is a woman in her seventies with acute or convalescent COVID-19.

J is TRBJ2-1 and V is TRBV30, with D tentatively TRBD1 (5 bases). Between the trimmed V and J ends, which lost 0 bases and 6 bases, there was a span of 12 bases. Germline V CDR1 and CDR2: GTSNPN, SVGIG (reference sequence). CDR3 length: 14 residues. CDR3 in DNA: TGTGCCTGGAGTGTAGGTAGGGGCCTCAATGAGCAGTTCTTC. Its translation is CAWSVGRGLNEQFF.

As for this clone: This specimen includes other DNA sequences encoding the same CDR3. The rearrangement joins TRBV5-1 to TRBJ2-1; TRBD1 is a possible D gene (6 bases). Germline V CDR1 and CDR2: SGHRS, YFSETQ. The ends were cut back, 4 bases at V and 2 bases at J, with 13 bases in the middle. The CDR3 runs 15 residues. CDR3 DNA: TGCGCCAGCAGCGCCGGCCAGGGGACCTACAATGAGCAGTTCTTC. Protein sequence: CASSAGQGTYNEQFF.

V usage is TRBV15 and J usage is TRBJ1-5; D gene ambiguous. With 0 bases removed from V and 2 bases from J, the gap between germline ends came to 8 bases. CDR3 length: 15 amino acids. The germline gives CDR1 LNHNV, CDR2 YYDKDF (reference sequence). CDR3: CATSRDGRGNQPQHF. CDR3 nucleotides: TGTGCCACCAGCAGAGATGGGAGGGGCAATCAGCCCCAGCATTTT.

In its sample, this clone was seen a few times. This chain links TRBV30 with TRBJ1-4; the D gene is possibly TRBD1 (6 bases). The germline V and J ends were trimmed by 6 bases and 6 bases, with 17 bases remaining between them. This CDR3 spans 14 amino acids. Germline V gene lookup returns CDR1 GTSNPN and CDR2 SVGIG (reference sequence). CDR3 region: CACLGGGADEKLFF. In DNA form, the CDR3 reads TGTGCCTGCCTCGGTGGGGGGGCGGATGAAAAACTGTTTTTT.

In this sample, this clone turned up a few times. V is TRBV24-1 and J is TRBJ2-3; weak D call: TRBD2 (7 bases). Germline V gene lookup returns CDR1 KGHDR and CDR2 SFDVKD. This CDR3 has 13 residues. V was pared by 5 bases and J by 6 bases, with 11 bases between. The CDR3 bases are TGTGCCACCAGTGGGGGGGGCCAGGATACGCAGTATTTT. Its translation is CATSGGGQDTQYF.

The J gene is TRBJ2-3, the V gene TRBV5-1; 9 bases agree with TRBD2. Germline V CDR1 and CDR2: SGHRS, YFSETQ. V shed 4 bases, J shed 2 bases, and the junction held 5 bases outside the gene matches. This CDR3 is built from 15 residues. The CDR3 DNA reads TGCGCCAGCAGCCGGGCTAGCGGGGCCACAGATACGCAGTATTTT. Its translation: CASSRASGATDTQYF.

This clone was seen only a few times. J is TRBJ2-2 and V is TRBV6-2 or TRBV6-3, with TRBD2 matching 16 bases. The CDR3 has 20 residues. Per germline, CDR1 MNHEY and CDR2 SVGEGT. The trim removed 6 bases at V and 7 bases at J, leaving 17 bases unmatched. In DNA form, the CDR3 reads TGTGCCAGCAGACCTCTCCCGGGACTAGCGGGAGGGCCGTTCCTCGGGGAGCTGTTTTTT. Encoded protein: CASRPLPGLAGGPFLGELFF.

V gene TRBV28 combines with J gene TRBJ2-3; 8 bases align to TRBD2. CDR1 and CDR2 from the germline V gene are MDHEN and SYDVKM. The CDR3 extends over 16 amino acids. Trimming cost V 1 base and J 2 bases; bases outside gene matches: 5. For the CDR3, the DNA is TGTGCCAGCAGTTTATCTGGCGGGGGGTTCACAGATACGCAGTATTTT. This gives the protein CASSLSGGGFTDTQYF. Full variable domain (missing parts from reference TRBV28 and TRBJ2-3): DVKVTQSSRYLVKRTGEKVFLECVQDMDHENMFWYRQDPGLGLRLIYFSYDVKMKEKGDIPEGYSVSREKKERFSLILESASTNQTSMYLCASSLSGGGFTDTQYFGPGTRLTVL.

CDR3: CASSTLSGRPGEQYF. In nucleotides, the CDR3 is TGTGCCAGCAGCACCCTTAGCGGGAGGCCTGGCGAGCAGTACTTC. V is TRBV27 and J is TRBJ2-7; 10 bases are shared with TRBD2. The CDR3 length is 15 residues. V trimming: 6 bases; J trimming: 6 bases; junction bases outside the gene matches: 11. Germline V gene sequence: CDR1 MNHEY, CDR2 SMNVEV (reference sequence).

The chain combines TRBV5-4 with TRBJ1-2; TRBD1 is a possible D gene (6 bases). The CDR3 has 15 amino acids. V lost 3 bases, J lost 2 bases, and 14 bases lay in between. The germline V gene encodes CDR1 SGHNT and CDR2 YYREEE (reference sequence). This CDR3 is CASSSRTGRNYGYTF. In DNA, the CDR3 is TGTGCCAGCAGCTCCAGAACAGGGAGAAACTATGGCTACACCTTC.

This clone showed up just once. This rearrangement joins TRBV19 to TRBJ2-7, with TRBD2 matching 9 bases. CDR1 LNHDA and CDR2 SQIVND come from the germline V gene (reference sequence). V shed 8 bases and J 2 bases; nucleotides not matched to a gene: 13. The CDR3 runs 16 residues. In DNA form, the CDR3 reads TGTGCCAGTCGCCAGGCGGGGGGGCCCCGTGCCTACGAGCAGTACTTC. It is translated as CASRQAGGPRAYEQYF.

The genes are TRBV5-6 and TRBJ1-2; D gene uncertain. This CDR3 has 13 residues. Germline V gene sequence: CDR1 SGHDT, CDR2 YYEEEE. V was clipped by 4 bases and J by 0 bases, with 7 bases between them. CDR3 sequence: CASSREANYGYTF. For the CDR3, the DNA is TGTGCCAGCAGCCGGGAGGCTAACTATGGCTACACCTTC.

This clone was detected only a few times. The J gene is TRBJ2-7, the V gene TRBV2, with 8 bases matching TRBD2. Germline V gene data show CDR1 as SNHLY and CDR2 as FYNNEI. This CDR3 contains 14 residues. V trimming: 6 bases; J trimming: 2 bases; junction bases outside the gene matches: 6. The CDR3 sequence is CASRAERGPYEQYF. The CDR3 bases are TGTGCCAGCAGGGCTGAGCGGGGGCCCTACGAGCAGTACTTC. Full variable domain (rest looked up from reference TRBV2 and TRBJ2-7): EPEVTQTPSHQVTQMGQEVILRCVPISNHLYFYWYRQILGQKVEFLVSFYNNEISEKSEIFDDQFSVERPDGSNFTLKIRSTKLEDSAMYFCASRAERGPYEQYFGPGTRLTVT.

The CDR3 nucleotides are TGTGCCAGTAGTCATCCAGGGTCCGGGGAGCTGTTTTTT. Translating gives CASSHPGSGELFF. V usage is TRBV19 and J usage is TRBJ2-2, with D possibly being TRBD1 (5 bases). V was shortened by 5 bases and J by 6 bases, with 10 bases between the two germline ends. There are 13 residues in the CDR3. Germline V gene lookup returns CDR1 LNHDA and CDR2 SQIVND (reference sequence).

V usage is TRBV5-6 and J usage is TRBJ1-2; 8 bases agree with TRBD1. V trimming: 3 bases; J trimming: 0 bases; junction bases outside the gene matches: 7. The CDR3 runs 16 residues. Germline V gives CDR1 SGHDT, CDR2 YYEEEE. The CDR3 DNA sequence: TGTGCCAGCAGCTCCTCCCAGGGGGCCTCTAACTATGGCTACACCTTC. Residues: CASSSSQGASNYGYTF.

This chain connects TRBV4-3 to TRBJ1-6, with a weak D call TRBD1 (5 bases). Between the trimmed V and J ends, which lost 2 bases and 6 bases, there was a span of 11 bases. CDR3 length equals 15 residues. Germline V gene sequence: CDR1 LGHNA, CDR2 YSLEER. The CDR3 bases are TGCGCCAGCAGCCAATTTGGTCAGGGTAATTCACCCCTCCACTTT. Protein: CASSQFGQGNSPLHF.

This clone has just one count. The V gene is TRBV6-2 or TRBV6-3, the J gene TRBJ1-5; D not resolved. The V gene's germline CDR1 is MNHEY and CDR2 SVGEGT. V was pared by 0 bases and J by 1 base, with 4 bases between. This CDR3 has 14 residues. Written as DNA, the CDR3 is TGTGCCAGCAGTTACTCGGGCAGCAATCAGCCCCAGCATTTT. It is translated as CASSYSGSNQPQHF.

The chain joins TRBV5-1 to TRBJ1-1, with TRBD1 identical over 9 bases. CDR1 is SGHRS, CDR2 YFSETQ, per germline. The V gene end was trimmed by 5 bases and the J gene end by 1 base; junction bases not matched to a gene: 3. This CDR3 has 14 residues. CDR3 nucleotide sequence: TGCGCCAGCAGAGAACAGGGGGCGAACACTGAAGCTTTCTTT. The encoded protein is CASREQGANTEAFF.

The chain links TRBV2 to TRBJ1-4; D gene unclear. The V gene's germline CDR1 is SNHLY and CDR2 FYNNEI. This CDR3 spans 16 amino acids. Deletions cut 5 bases from V and 4 bases from J, with 17 bases between. The CDR3 nucleotides are TGTGCCAGCAGTTCTCTCACCGGTTCTGATAATGAAAAACTGTTTTTT. The encoded protein is CASSSLTGSDNEKLFF.

This clone has just a few counts. J is TRBJ1-1 and V is TRBV15, with D possibly TRBD1 on 6 matching bases. CDR3 length: 16 residues. Trimming removed 5 bases from V and 5 bases from J, with 21 bases in between. Germline-derived CDR1 and CDR2 are LNHNV and YYDKDF (reference sequence). The DNA of the CDR3 is TGTGCCACCAGCCTCCCCCGGTTGCAGGGGACAACTGAAGCTTTCTTT. Its translation is CATSLPRLQGTTEAFF.

The rearrangement links TRBV29-1 to TRBJ2-7; TRBD2 might be the D (5 bases). CDR1 and CDR2 (germline): SQVTM, ANQGSEA. The CDR3 sequence is 10 residues long. Trimming removed 4 bases from V and 6 bases from J, with 7 bases in between. The DNA of the CDR3 is TGCAGCGTTGGAGGGCCCGAGCAGTACTTC. Amino acid sequence: CSVGGPEQYF.

V and J are TRBV19 and TRBJ2-1; TRBD2 aligns across 8 bases. This CDR3 spans 16 amino acids. In germline, CDR1 is LNHDA, CDR2 SQIVND (reference sequence). J lost 9 bases, V lost 0 bases, and 10 bases had no gene match. This CDR3 is CASSIDPPGGRSEQFF. The CDR3 nucleotides read TGTGCCAGTAGTATAGACCCCCCGGGCGGGAGGAGTGAGCAGTTCTTC.

In this sample, this clone turned up once. V gene TRBV3-1 (or the pseudogene TRBV3-2) combines with J gene TRBJ2-1, with 11 bases lining up with TRBD2. The junction had 2 bases not matched to a gene; V was cut back by 1 base and J by 6 bases. There are 15 residues in the CDR3. Germline CDR1 reads LGHDT; CDR2 reads YNNKEL (reference sequence). CDR3 sequence: CASSQGLAGPNEQFF. The DNA of the CDR3 is TGTGCCAGCAGCCAAGGACTAGCGGGACCCAATGAGCAGTTCTTC.

The rearrangement uses TRBV6-5 and TRBJ2-7; TRBD1 aligns across 7 bases. CDR1 is MNHEY, CDR2 SVGAGI, per germline. This CDR3 has 15 amino acids. The ends lost 10 bases at V and 0 bases at J; junction bases unmatched: 12. CDR3 protein: CATLTGTDSSYEQYF. Here the CDR3 DNA reads TGTGCCACTCTAACCGGGACAGATAGCTCCTACGAGCAGTACTTC.

The rearrangement joins TRBV11-2 to TRBJ2-2; 11 bases match TRBD2. From germline, CDR1 is SGHAT and CDR2 FQNNGV. Losses at the gene ends were 4 bases for V and 4 bases for J; bases not matched to a gene: 2. This CDR3 has 15 residues. The CDR3 DNA sequence: TGTGCCAGCAGCTCGCTAGCGGGGGGCACCGGGGAGCTGTTTTTT. Encoded protein: CASSSLAGGTGELFF. The whole variable domain, remainder taken from reference TRBV11-2 and TRBJ2-2, is EAGVAQSPRYKIIEKRQSVAFWCNPISGHATLYWYQQILGQGPKLLIQFQNNGVVDDSQLPKDRFSAERLKGVDSTLKIQPAKLEDSAVYLCASSSLAGGTGELFFGEGSRLTVL.

The chain couples TRBV6-5 to TRBJ2-7; 7 nucleotides match TRBD1. The CDR3 contains 13 residues. From germline, CDR1 is MNHEY and CDR2 SVGAGI. V shed 8 bases, J shed 3 bases, and the junction held 7 bases outside the gene matches. CDR3 DNA sequence: TGTGCCAGCTCGACAGGGTCGGGCTACGAGCAGTACTTC. This gives the protein CASSTGSGYEQYF.

CDR3 in amino acids: CASSTWGLAGGGGNEQFF. The CDR3 nucleotides read TGTGCCAGCTCGACCTGGGGGCTAGCGGGAGGTGGGGGCAATGAGCAGTTCTTC. This rearrangement joins TRBV27 to TRBJ2-1; 11 positions match TRBD2. CDR3 length: 18 amino acids. Trimming removed 8 bases from V and 6 bases from J; junction bases left unmatched: 18. Germline lookup yields CDR1 MNHEY and CDR2 SMNVEV (reference sequence).

This chain joins TRBV30 and TRBJ2-1; 10 bases align to TRBD1. Germline-derived CDR1 and CDR2 are GTSNPN and SVGIG (reference sequence). This CDR3 region has 14 residues. V was clipped by 8 bases and J by 7 bases; unmatched bases: 11. CDR3 bases: TGTGCCCGCTCACCCCGACAGGGGGCAAATGAGCAGTTCTTC. It is translated as CARSPRQGANEQFF.

This clone was observed a few times. This chain links TRBV4-2 with TRBJ1-4; D perhaps matches TRBD1 (6 bases). Between the trimmed V and J ends, which lost 0 bases and 7 bases, there was a span of 21 bases. CDR1 is LGHNA, CDR2 YNFKEQ, per germline. This CDR3 comprises 18 residues. CDR3 amino acids: CASSQEGLARGLGEKLFF. In DNA, the CDR3 is TGTGCCAGCAGCCAAGAGGGCCTGGCCAGGGGCTTAGGTGAAAAACTGTTTTTT.

The chain combines TRBV11-2 with TRBJ2-3; 7 bases agree with TRBD2. Trimming cost V 5 bases and J 1 base; bases outside gene matches: 6. The CDR3 has 15 amino acids. The V gene's germline CDR1 is SGHAT and CDR2 FQNNGV. Here the CDR3 reads CASSESGMRTDTQYF. The CDR3 nucleotides read TGTGCCAGCAGCGAAAGCGGGATGCGCACAGATACGCAGTATTTT. Supplemented by reference TRBV11-2 and TRBJ2-3, the full variable domain reads EAGVAQSPRYKIIEKRQSVAFWCNPISGHATLYWYQQILGQGPKLLIQFQNNGVVDDSQLPKDRFSAERLKGVDSTLKIQPAKLEDSAVYLCASSESGMRTDTQYFGPGTRLTVL.